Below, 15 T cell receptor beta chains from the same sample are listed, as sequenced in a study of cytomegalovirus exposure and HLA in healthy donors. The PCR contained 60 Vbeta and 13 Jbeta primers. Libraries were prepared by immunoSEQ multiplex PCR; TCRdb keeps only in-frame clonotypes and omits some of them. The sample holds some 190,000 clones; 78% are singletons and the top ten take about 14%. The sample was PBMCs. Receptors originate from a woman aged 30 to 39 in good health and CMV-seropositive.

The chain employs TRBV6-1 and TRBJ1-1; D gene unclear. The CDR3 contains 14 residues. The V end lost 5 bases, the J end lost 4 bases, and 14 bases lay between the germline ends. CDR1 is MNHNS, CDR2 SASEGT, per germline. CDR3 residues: CASSSVWSGTEAFF. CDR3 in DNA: TGTGCCAGCAGTTCCGTTTGGAGTGGCACTGAAGCTTTCTTT.

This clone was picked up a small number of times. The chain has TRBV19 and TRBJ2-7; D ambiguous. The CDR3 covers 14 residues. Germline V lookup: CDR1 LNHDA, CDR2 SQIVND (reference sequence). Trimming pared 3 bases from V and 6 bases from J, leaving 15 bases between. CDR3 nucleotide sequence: TGTGCCAGTAGTATCAACAACCCCCAGTCCGAGCAGTACTTC. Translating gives CASSINNPQSEQYF.

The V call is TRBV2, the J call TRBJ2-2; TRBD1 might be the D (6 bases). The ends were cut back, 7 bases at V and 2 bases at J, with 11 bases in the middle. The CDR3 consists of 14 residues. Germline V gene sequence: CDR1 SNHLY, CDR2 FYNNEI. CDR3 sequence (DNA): TGTGCCAGCAAACAGGGCCTAAACACCGGGGAGCTGTTTTTT. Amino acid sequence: CASKQGLNTGELFF.

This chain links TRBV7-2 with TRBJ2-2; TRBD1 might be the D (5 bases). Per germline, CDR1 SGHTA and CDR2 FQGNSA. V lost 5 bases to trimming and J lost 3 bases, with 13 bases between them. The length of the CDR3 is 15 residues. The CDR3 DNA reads TGTGCCAGCAGCCCCCAGGGTAGGCACACCGGGGAGCTGTTTTTT. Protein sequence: CASSPQGRHTGELFF.

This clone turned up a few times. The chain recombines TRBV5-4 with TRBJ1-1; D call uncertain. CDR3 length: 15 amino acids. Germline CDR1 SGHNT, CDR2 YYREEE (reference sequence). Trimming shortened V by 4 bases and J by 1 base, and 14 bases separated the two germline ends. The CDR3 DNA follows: TGTGCCAGCAGCGGAGACCCCGACTGGAACACTGAAGCTTTCTTT. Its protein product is CASSGDPDWNTEAFF. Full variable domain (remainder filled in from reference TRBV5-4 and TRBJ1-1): ETGVTQSPTHLIKTRGQQVTLRCSSQSGHNTVSWYQQALGQGPQFIFQYYREEENGRGNFPPRFSGLQFPNYSSELNVNALELDDSALYLCASSGDPDWNTEAFFGQGTRLTVV.

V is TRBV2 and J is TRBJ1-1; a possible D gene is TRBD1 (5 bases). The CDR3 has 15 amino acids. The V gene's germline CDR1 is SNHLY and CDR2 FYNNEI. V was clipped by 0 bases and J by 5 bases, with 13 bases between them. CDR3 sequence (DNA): TGTGCCAGCAGTGAAGCGCTGGCAGGGCTGACTGAAGCTTTCTTT. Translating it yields CASSEALAGLTEAFF.

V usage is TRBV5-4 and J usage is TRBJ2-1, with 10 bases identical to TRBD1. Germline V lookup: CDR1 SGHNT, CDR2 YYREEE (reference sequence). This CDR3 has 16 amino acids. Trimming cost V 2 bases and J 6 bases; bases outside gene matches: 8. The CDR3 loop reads CASSFGTGDSLNEQFF. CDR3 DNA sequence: TGTGCCAGCAGCTTCGGGACAGGGGATAGCCTCAATGAGCAGTTCTTC.

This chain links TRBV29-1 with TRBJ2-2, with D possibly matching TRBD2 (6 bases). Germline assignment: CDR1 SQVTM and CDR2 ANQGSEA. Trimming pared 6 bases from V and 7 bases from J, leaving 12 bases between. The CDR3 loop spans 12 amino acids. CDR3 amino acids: CSVPGEGGELFF. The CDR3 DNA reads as TGCAGCGTCCCGGGGGAAGGCGGGGAGCTGTTTTTT.

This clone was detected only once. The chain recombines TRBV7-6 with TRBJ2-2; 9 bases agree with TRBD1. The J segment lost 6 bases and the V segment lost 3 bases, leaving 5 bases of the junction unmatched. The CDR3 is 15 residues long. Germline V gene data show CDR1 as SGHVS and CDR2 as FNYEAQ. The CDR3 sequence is CASSFRDRASGELFF. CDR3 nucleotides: TGTGCCAGCAGCTTTAGGGACAGGGCGTCCGGGGAGCTGTTTTTT.

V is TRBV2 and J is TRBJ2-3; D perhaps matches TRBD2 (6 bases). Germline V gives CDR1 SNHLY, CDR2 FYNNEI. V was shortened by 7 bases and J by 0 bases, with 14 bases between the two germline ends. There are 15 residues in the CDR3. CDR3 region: CASTGEGLSTDTQYF. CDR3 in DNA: TGTGCCAGCACGGGGGAAGGTCTGAGCACAGATACGCAGTATTTT.

The CDR3 here is CASPLGQHREQYF. The CDR3 coding sequence is TGCGCCAGCCCGCTCGGACAACATCGAGAGCAGTACTTC. The chain employs TRBV5-1 and TRBJ2-7, with D perhaps TRBD1 (5 bases). The length of the CDR3 is 13 residues. CDR1 is SGHRS and CDR2 is YFSETQ in the germline V gene. Trimming cost V 7 bases and J 7 bases, with 18 bases left between them.

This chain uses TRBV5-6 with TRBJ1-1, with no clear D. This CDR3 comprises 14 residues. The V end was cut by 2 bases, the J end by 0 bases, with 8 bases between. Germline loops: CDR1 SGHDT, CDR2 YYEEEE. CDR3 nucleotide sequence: TGTGCCAGCAGCTTCTTGGGCCTGAACACTGAAGCTTTCTTT. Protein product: CASSFLGLNTEAFF.

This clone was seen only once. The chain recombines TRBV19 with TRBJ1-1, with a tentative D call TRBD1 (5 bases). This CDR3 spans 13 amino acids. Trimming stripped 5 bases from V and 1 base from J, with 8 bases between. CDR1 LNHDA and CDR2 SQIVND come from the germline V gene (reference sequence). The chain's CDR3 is CASSQQGNTEAFF. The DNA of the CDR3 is TGTGCCAGTAGTCAGCAGGGGAACACTGAAGCTTTCTTT.

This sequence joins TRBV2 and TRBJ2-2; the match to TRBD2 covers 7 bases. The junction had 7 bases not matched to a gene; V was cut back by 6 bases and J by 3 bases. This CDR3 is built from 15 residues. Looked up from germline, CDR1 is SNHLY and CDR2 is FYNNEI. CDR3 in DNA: TGTGCCAGCAGAACTAGCGTCTTGGACACCGGGGAGCTGTTTTTT. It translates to CASRTSVLDTGELFF.

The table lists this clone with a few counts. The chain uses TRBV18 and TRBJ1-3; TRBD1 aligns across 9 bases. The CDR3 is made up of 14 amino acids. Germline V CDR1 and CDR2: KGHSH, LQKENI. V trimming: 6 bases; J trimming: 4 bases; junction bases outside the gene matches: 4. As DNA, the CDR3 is TGTGCCAGCTCCGGACAGGGGTTCGGAAACACCATATATTTT. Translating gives CASSGQGFGNTIYF.